The 7 T cell receptor beta chains below come from one sample, sequenced in a study of blood T cell repertoires in COVID-19. Assay used: immunoSEQ multiplex PCR; TCRdb lists only in-frame clones, some missing. The sample contains about 280,000 clones, approximately 86% of which appear only once. Material for sequencing was peripheral blood. These receptors were obtained from a woman in her twenties or thirties who had recovered from COVID-19.

This chain joins TRBV27 and TRBJ2-7; a possible D gene is TRBD2 (5 bases). The V end lost 3 bases, the J end lost 4 bases, and 10 bases lay between the germline ends. This CDR3 is 13 amino acids long. Looked up from germline, CDR1 is MNHEY and CDR2 is SMNVEV (reference sequence). CDR3 sequence (DNA): TGTGCCAGCAGTTTCGGGAACACGTACGAGCAGTACTTC. Encoded protein: CASSFGNTYEQYF.

DNA of the CDR3: TGTGCCAGCAGTGACAACAGGAACGAGCAGTACTTC. Protein: CASSDNRNEQYF. The chain combines TRBV2 with TRBJ2-7, with D perhaps matching TRBD1 (5 bases). The CDR3 has 12 residues. Germline V gene data show CDR1 as SNHLY and CDR2 as FYNNEI. The V end was cut by 3 bases, the J end by 5 bases, with 8 bases between.

Concerning this clone itself: Other nucleotide sequences from this sample produce the same CDR3. The chain is built from TRBV5-1 and TRBJ2-7; 7 bases fit TRBD1. The CDR3 length is 15 residues. Germline values: CDR1 SGHRS, CDR2 YFSETQ. J lost 1 base, V lost 0 bases, and 4 bases had no gene match. CDR3 region: CASSLVAGGSYEQYF. The CDR3 nucleotides read TGCGCCAGCAGCTTGGTGGCAGGGGGTTCCTACGAGCAGTACTTC.

J is TRBJ2-1 and V is TRBV27; 11 bases fit TRBD2. Germline trimming cut 1 base from V and 10 bases from J; bases unmatched to any gene: 9. The CDR3 covers 16 residues. Germline values: CDR1 MNHEY, CDR2 SMNVEV (reference sequence). The CDR3 here is CASSLFISGRALEQFF. CDR3 in DNA: TGTGCCAGCAGTTTATTCATTAGCGGGAGGGCCTTAGAGCAGTTCTTC.

The rearrangement joins TRBV7-8 to TRBJ2-2; the match to TRBD1 covers 9 bases. CDR1 SGHVS and CDR2 FQNEAQ come from the germline V gene. The CDR3 is 17 amino acids. Trimming cost V 5 bases and J 4 bases; bases outside gene matches: 11. This CDR3 is CASSPNPGQGITGELFF. The CDR3 nucleotides read TGTGCCAGCAGCCCCAATCCGGGACAGGGAATCACCGGGGAGCTGTTTTTT. The full variable domain, in which reference TRBV7-8 and TRBJ2-2 provide the parts outside the CDR3, is GAGVSQSPRYKVAKRGQDVALRCDPISGHVSLFWYQQALGQGPEFLTYFQNEAQLDKSGLPSDRFFAERPEGSVSTLKIQRTQQEDSAVYLCASSPNPGQGITGELFFGEGSRLTVL.

The chain links TRBV7-9 to TRBJ1-5; 8 bases line up with TRBD1. The CDR3 loop spans 14 amino acids. Germline V gene lookup returns CDR1 SEHNR and CDR2 FQNEAQ (reference sequence). Trimming cost V 5 bases and J 4 bases; bases outside gene matches: 4. The CDR3 DNA is TGTGCCAGCAGCGGACAGGGTTTGAATCAGCCCCAGCATTTT. It is translated as CASSGQGLNQPQHF.

The gene calls are TRBV19 and TRBJ1-2; 7 bases map to TRBD1. V lost 9 bases and J lost 2; bases outside the gene matches: 18. The length of the CDR3 is 17 residues. Per germline, CDR1 LNHDA and CDR2 SQIVND (reference sequence). The CDR3 sequence is CARGREGSDRTNYGYTF. The DNA for the CDR3 is TGTGCCAGGGGAAGAGAAGGATCGGACAGGACAAACTATGGCTACACCTTC.